This T cell receptor (beta chain) was captured by sequencing in a study of Ad26.COV2.S vaccination and SARS-CoV-2 variants. Study-wide results and limits: Spike-specific TCR breadth was greater after Ad26.COV2.S than placebo.

On this clone: What it binds is unknown.

Treatment in this sample: roughly 20 received Ad26.COV2.S at low or high dose, single or two shots; roughly five received placebo; per-sample allocation not given. Material that was analyzed had been drawn on day 63 after the first vaccine or placebo injection. TCRdb's copy holds only in-frame clones and misses some; the assay was immunoSEQ multiplex PCR. The sample records a few hundred thousand clones, around 87% being singletons. The receptor was derived from a person between 18 and 65 years old who received the Ad26.COV2.S COVID-19 vaccine or a placebo. The material was peripheral blood, obtained in a trial of Ad26.COV2.S vaccine versus placebo.

The DNA for the CDR3 is TGTGCCATCAGTGAGTCAAAAGTTGAGGGAAAATTTGGGTATGGCTACACCTTC. It encodes CAISESKVEGKFGYGYTF. The chain joins TRBV10-3 to TRBJ1-2; D not certain. Trimming shortened V by 0 bases and J by 5 bases, and 22 bases separated the two germline ends. This CDR3 has 18 residues. Per germline, CDR1 ENHRY and CDR2 SYGVKD.